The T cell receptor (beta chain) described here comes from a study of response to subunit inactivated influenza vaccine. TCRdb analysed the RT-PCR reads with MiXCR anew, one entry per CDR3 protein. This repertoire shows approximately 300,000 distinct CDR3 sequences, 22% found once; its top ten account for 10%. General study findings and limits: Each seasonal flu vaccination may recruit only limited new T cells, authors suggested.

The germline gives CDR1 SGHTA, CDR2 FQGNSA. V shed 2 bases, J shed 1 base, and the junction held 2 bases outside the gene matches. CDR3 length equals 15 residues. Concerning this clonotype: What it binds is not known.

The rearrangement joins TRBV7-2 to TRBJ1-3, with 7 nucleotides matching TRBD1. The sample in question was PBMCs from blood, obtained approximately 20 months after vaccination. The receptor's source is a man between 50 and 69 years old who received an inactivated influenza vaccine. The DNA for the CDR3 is TGTGCCAGCAGCTTAACAGGGGCTTCTGGAAACACCATATATTTT. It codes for CASSLTGASGNTIYF. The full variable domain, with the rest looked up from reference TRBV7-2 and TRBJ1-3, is GAGVSQSPSNKVTEKGKDVELRCDPISGHTALYWYRQSLGQGLEFLIYFQGNSAPDKSGLPSDRFSAERTGGSVSTLTIQRTQQEDSAVYLCASSLTGASGNTIYFGEGSWLTVV.